The 25 T cell receptor beta chains given below trace back to one sample, sequenced in a study of blood T cells in healthy people across ages. Then a second PCR, running about 7 to 11 cycles, was carried out with a sample-barcoded 5' primer and a J-beta primer mix. TCRdb reanalysed the 5' RACE reads using MiXCR and keeps one entry per CDR3 protein. Of about 1.4 million distinct CDR3 sequences in the sample, approximately 59% were seen once. The sequencing sample was made of blood. The receptor source for this set is a man younger than 35 in good health.

This chain connects TRBV11-2 to TRBJ2-5; possibly TRBD2 for D (5 bases). This CDR3 contains 16 residues. Germline lookup yields CDR1 SGHAT and CDR2 FQNNGV. The V and J ends lost 5 bases and 11 bases respectively, with 27 bases between them. Here the CDR3 reads CASSNTGISLFNEQYF. CDR3 DNA: TGTGCCAGCAGCAACACCGGGATTTCGCTATTCAATGAGCAGTACTTC.

The J gene is TRBJ2-3, the V gene TRBV4-3, with 10 bases matching TRBD1. Unmatched junction bases numbered 6, after V lost 4 bases and J lost 5 bases. CDR3 size: 15 residues. Germline CDR1 LGHNA, CDR2 YSLEER. The DNA of the CDR3 is TGCGCCAGCAGCCTAAGACAGGGGGCGGGAGATACGCAGTATTTT. Its protein is CASSLRQGAGDTQYF.

The genes are TRBV7-9 and TRBJ2-7; 7 bases fit TRBD1. V trimming: 5 bases; J trimming: 2 bases; junction bases outside the gene matches: 6. The CDR3 has 14 amino acids. The germline V gene has CDR1 SEHNR and CDR2 FQNEAQ (reference sequence). In DNA form, the CDR3 reads TGTGCCAGCAGCCCAACAGGGGACCCCTACGAGCAGTACTTC. Residues: CASSPTGDPYEQYF.

Here the CDR3 reads CSAMPGTGNNEQYF. DNA of the CDR3: TGCAGTGCGATGCCCGGGACAGGGAACAACGAGCAGTACTTC. The V call is TRBV20-1, the J call TRBJ2-7; TRBD1 matches 9 bases. V was clipped by 6 bases and J by 5 bases; unmatched bases: 11. This CDR3 has 14 residues. CDR1 DFQATT and CDR2 SNEGSKA come from the germline V gene (reference sequence).

The chain links TRBV7-2 to TRBJ2-1; the D is unclear. The V gene lost 2 bases and the J gene lost 3 bases, with 17 bases spanning the gap. The CDR3 length is 17 residues. The germline V gene encodes CDR1 SGHTA and CDR2 FQGNSA. The CDR3 bases are TGTGCCAGCAGCTTATCGCCCGGACCGACCTACTACAATGAGCAGTTCTTC. Protein product: CASSLSPGPTYYNEQFF.

The chain is built from TRBV20-1 and TRBJ2-7; 8 bases are a match to TRBD1. Germline V CDR1 and CDR2: DFQATT, SNEGSKA (reference sequence). This CDR3 has 15 residues. Unmatched junction bases numbered 10, after V lost 3 bases and J lost 3 bases. In DNA, the CDR3 is TGCAGTGCTAGCGGGTGGACAGGGCGAAACTACGAGCAGTACTTC. Its translation: CSASGWTGRNYEQYF.

The rearrangement uses TRBV29-1 and TRBJ2-1; 11 positions agree with TRBD2. The J segment lost 5 bases and the V segment lost 0 bases, leaving 3 bases of the junction unmatched. Germline V gene lookup returns CDR1 SQVTM and CDR2 ANQGSEA. This CDR3 is 15 amino acids long. CDR3 protein: CSVEDPSGRHNEQFF. CDR3 bases: TGCAGCGTTGAAGACCCTAGCGGGAGGCACAATGAGCAGTTCTTC.

This clonotype was detected a few times. This chain connects TRBV20-1 to TRBJ1-2, with 7 bases matching TRBD1. CDR1 is DFQATT, CDR2 SNEGSKA, per germline (reference sequence). With 1 base clipped from V and 6 bases from J, the junction kept 5 bases outside the gene matches. This CDR3 contains 13 residues. As DNA, the CDR3 is TGCAGTGCTAGAGGACAGGGTTCGGATGGCTACACCTTC. As protein: CSARGQGSDGYTF.

The rearrangement links TRBV27 to TRBJ2-1; 8 bases are a match to TRBD2. The better agreement between TRBJ2-7 and the DNA end casts doubt on the J call. The germline gives CDR1 MNHEY, CDR2 SMNVEV (reference sequence). This CDR3 is built from 12 residues. The CDR3 DNA sequence: TGTGCCAGCGGACTAGCCGACTACGAGCAGTACTTC. Its protein is CASGLADYEQYF.

The V gene is TRBV6-1, the J gene TRBJ1-2; TRBD1 is a possible D gene (6 bases). The CDR3 is 14 residues long. Deletions cut 7 bases from V and 2 bases from J, with 14 bases between. CDR1 is MNHNS, CDR2 SASEGT, per germline. In nucleotides, the CDR3 is TGTGCCAGCACTACCAGGGGTCGGAACTATGGCTACACCTTC. This codes for CASTTRGRNYGYTF.

The chain carries TRBV4-3 and TRBJ2-2, with D uncertain. The length of the CDR3 is 11 residues. Trimming took off 1 base at V and 12 bases at J, with 6 bases between the two ends. CDR1 is LGHNA and CDR2 is YSLEER in the germline V gene. The CDR3 loop is CASSQGHQLFF. CDR3 nucleotide sequence: TGCGCCAGCAGCCAAGGCCATCAGCTGTTTTTT.

This clonotype was seen only once. The chain has TRBV7-9 and TRBJ2-7; D is perhaps TRBD1 (6 bases). The CDR3 has 15 amino acids. The V end lost 3 bases, the J end lost 5 bases, and 17 bases lay between the germline ends. Germline V gene data show CDR1 as SEHNR and CDR2 as FQNEAQ (reference sequence). The CDR3 DNA reads as TGTGCCAGCAGCTTGCCAACAGGGAGTTGGCACGAGCAGTACTTC. It is translated as CASSLPTGSWHEQYF.

The genes are TRBV6-5 and TRBJ2-5; TRBD2 aligns across 10 bases. The J call is uncertain, as TRBJ2-7 better fits the DNA end. The CDR3 contains 15 residues. CDR1 and CDR2 from the germline V gene are MNHEY and SVGAGI. CDR3 loop: CASSSLAGAFHEQYF. The CDR3 DNA reads TGTGCCAGCAGTTCTCTAGCGGGAGCGTTCCACGAGCAGTACTTC.

The chain has TRBV27 and TRBJ2-1; D ambiguous. V was trimmed by 3 bases and J by 6 bases, leaving 18 bases between them. The CDR3 spans 16 residues. Germline lookup yields CDR1 MNHEY and CDR2 SMNVEV (reference sequence). For the CDR3, the DNA is TGTGCCAGCAGTTTGATAGTCGGCGAAGATCCCAATGAGCAGTTCTTC. Amino acids: CASSLIVGEDPNEQFF.

CDR3: CSAPRVDYNSYEQYF. The CDR3, as DNA: TGCAGTGCCCCCCGGGTGGACTACAACTCCTACGAGCAGTACTTC. The chain couples TRBV20-1 to TRBJ2-7, with a weak D call TRBD2 (6 bases). Deletions cut 6 bases from V and 0 bases from J, with 18 bases between. Looked up from germline, CDR1 is DFQATT and CDR2 is SNEGSKA (reference sequence). The CDR3 is 15 residues long.

DNA for the CDR3: TGCGCCAGCAGCTACCATTCCCTCGACAGGGCCCTAGCCAAAAACATTCAGTACTTC. This gives the protein CASSYHSLDRALAKNIQYF. The V call is TRBV5-1, the J call TRBJ2-4; 7 nucleotides match TRBD1. V lost 3 bases, J lost 0 bases, and 15 bases stayed unmatched. Germline CDR1 is SGHRS and CDR2 is YFSETQ. CDR3 size: 19 residues.

This clonotype was detected a few times. The rearrangement uses TRBV29-1 and TRBJ1-2, with D uncertain. The CDR3 spans 14 residues. Per germline, CDR1 SQVTM and CDR2 ANQGSEA. V dropped 4 bases and J dropped 2 bases, with 14 bases sitting between them. This CDR3 reads CSVGTVEKNYGYTF. In DNA form, the CDR3 reads TGCAGCGTTGGGACCGTAGAGAAAAACTATGGCTACACCTTC. The whole variable domain, filled in from reference TRBV29-1 and TRBJ1-2, reads SAVISQKPSRDICQRGTSLTIQCQVDSQVTMMFWYRQQPGQSLTLIATANQGSEATYESGFVIDKFPISRPNLTFSTLTVSNMSPEDSSIYLCSVGTVEKNYGYTFGSGTRLTVV.

The chain has TRBV28 and TRBJ2-7, with 8 bases aligning to TRBD1. V dropped 4 bases and J dropped 0; count of bases not matched to a gene: 5. Germline CDR1 MDHEN, CDR2 SYDVKM. This CDR3 comprises 15 residues. In nucleotides, the CDR3 is TGTGCCAGCAGTTCCCGACAGGGGCGCTCCTACGAGCAGTACTTC. Protein product: CASSSRQGRSYEQYF.

This clonotype appeared a few times. The chain couples TRBV12-3 or TRBV12-4 to TRBJ2-1; TRBD2 matches 8 bases. This CDR3 contains 14 residues. V lost 8 bases and J lost 9; bases outside the gene matches: 12. As DNA, the CDR3 is TGTGCCAGCGGTGGAGCGGGAGCTGAGAGTGAGCAGTTCTTC. As protein: CASGGAGAESEQFF.

This clonotype was recorded a few times. The rearrangement joins TRBV28 to TRBJ2-7, with 11 bases matching TRBD2. The CDR3 extends over 15 amino acids. CDR1 and CDR2 (germline): MDHEN, SYDVKM. V was pared by 6 bases and J by 7 bases, with 11 bases of the junction left unmatched. CDR3 protein: CASRPTSGAWNEQYF. The CDR3 bases are TGTGCCAGCAGACCGACTAGCGGGGCCTGGAATGAGCAGTACTTC.

This clonotype occurred a few times. The chain is built from TRBV4-1 and TRBJ2-7; 7 bases align to TRBD2. The J segment lost 0 bases and the V segment lost 3 bases, leaving 5 bases of the junction unmatched. Germline CDR1 MGHRA, CDR2 YSYEKL. The CDR3 consists of 15 residues. Here the CDR3 DNA reads TGCGCCAGCAGCCACCGAGCGGGACTCTCCTACGAGCAGTACTTC. Translating gives CASSHRAGLSYEQYF.

This chain connects TRBV4-2 to TRBJ1-5; no clear D gene. The CDR3 runs 13 residues. V lost 3 bases, J lost 5 bases, and 8 bases lay in between. The germline V gene encodes CDR1 LGHNA and CDR2 YNFKEQ. The CDR3 sequence is CASSQAIDQPQHF. CDR3 DNA sequence: TGTGCCAGCAGCCAGGCAATTGATCAGCCCCAGCATTTT.

The rearrangement joins TRBV11-1 to TRBJ2-4, with TRBD1 matching over 7 bases. The J call is in doubt because the DNA end fits TRBJ2-7 better. The length of the CDR3 is 13 residues. Germline V gene lookup returns CDR1 SGHAT and CDR2 FQDESV (reference sequence). CDR3 DNA sequence: TGTGCCAGCAGCTGGGAACAGGGGTACGAGCAGTACTTC. Translation: CASSWEQGYEQYF.

This clonotype was found a few times. The J gene is TRBJ2-7, the V gene TRBV29-1; D is perhaps TRBD1 (6 bases). Germline CDR1 and CDR2: SQVTM and ANQGSEA. The CDR3 runs 13 residues. V was pared by 6 bases and J by 3 bases, with 15 bases between. The CDR3 reads CSVDTGQSYEQYF. CDR3 sequence (DNA): TGCAGCGTAGATACCGGACAGAGCTACGAGCAGTACTTC.

As regards this clonotype: A much larger clone lies a single base off, so this may be a read error. The chain carries TRBV6-5 and TRBJ2-3; 7 nucleotides line up with TRBD2. In germline, CDR1 is MNHEY, CDR2 SVGAGI. With V trimmed by 5 bases and J by 5 bases, 10 bases remained unmatched. CDR3 length equals 15 residues. DNA of the CDR3: TGTGCCAGCAGTCGAAGCGGGGATCGTCAAGATACGCAGTATTTT. This encodes CASSRSGDRQDTQYF.